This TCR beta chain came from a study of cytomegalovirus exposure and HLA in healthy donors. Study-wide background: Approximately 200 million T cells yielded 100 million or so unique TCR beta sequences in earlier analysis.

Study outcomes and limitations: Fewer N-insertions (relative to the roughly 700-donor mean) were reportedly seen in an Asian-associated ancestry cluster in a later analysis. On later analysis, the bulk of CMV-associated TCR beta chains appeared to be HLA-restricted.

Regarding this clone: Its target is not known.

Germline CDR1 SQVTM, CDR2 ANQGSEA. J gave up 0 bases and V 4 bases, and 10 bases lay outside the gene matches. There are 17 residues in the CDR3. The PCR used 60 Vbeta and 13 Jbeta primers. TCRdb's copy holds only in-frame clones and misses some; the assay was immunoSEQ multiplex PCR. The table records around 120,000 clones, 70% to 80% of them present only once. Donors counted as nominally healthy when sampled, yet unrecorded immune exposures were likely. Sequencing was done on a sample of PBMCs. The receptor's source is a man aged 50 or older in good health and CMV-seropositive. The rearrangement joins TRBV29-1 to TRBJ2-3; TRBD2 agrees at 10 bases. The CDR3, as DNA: TGCAGCGTTGGGAAGGGTGTGACTAGCGGGAGCACAGATACGCAGTATTTT. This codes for CSVGKGVTSGSTDTQYF.